The 10 T cell receptor beta chains reported below all come from one sample, sequenced in a study of blood T cells in healthy people across ages. Primers used in a second PCR of roughly 6 to 12 cycles were a sample-barcoded 5' primer and a J-beta primer mix. TCRdb redid the calling of the 5' RACE reads with MiXCR, one entry per CDR3 protein. The profile covers 650,000 to 800,000 distinct CDR3 sequences, with 40% to 50% appearing a single time and about a fifth taken by the ten largest. Sequencing was performed on blood. These receptors all come from a man between 60 and 70 years old in good health.

V usage is TRBV9 and J usage is TRBJ2-7; 7 nucleotides align to TRBD2. V was pared by 3 bases and J by 5 bases, with 8 bases of the junction left unmatched. The CDR3 extends over 14 amino acids. Per the germline V gene, CDR1 is SGDLS and CDR2 is YYNGEE. CDR3 in amino acids: CASSAGGSMHEQYF. In DNA form, the CDR3 reads TGTGCCAGCAGCGCGGGAGGTAGTATGCACGAGCAGTACTTC.

This clonotype was observed a few times. V usage is TRBV4-3 and J usage is TRBJ2-1; 9 bases line up with TRBD2. The V gene end was trimmed by 0 bases and the J gene end by 4 bases; junction bases not matched to a gene: 4. Germline V gene data show CDR1 as LGHNA and CDR2 as YSLEER. The length of the CDR3 is 16 residues. CDR3: CASSQETSGGYNEQFF. The CDR3 coding sequence is TGCGCCAGCAGCCAAGAAACAAGCGGGGGGTACAATGAGCAGTTCTTC.

The V gene is TRBV6-1, the J gene TRBJ1-1; D gene unclear. CDR1 MNHNS and CDR2 SASEGT come from the germline V gene. V lost 7 bases to trimming and J lost 1 base, with 19 bases between them. The CDR3 has 16 amino acids. The CDR3 loop reads CASTYPDEGRNTEAFF. In nucleotides, the CDR3 is TGTGCCAGCACCTACCCAGATGAAGGGCGGAACACTGAAGCTTTCTTT.

This clonotype was recorded once. The chain combines TRBV7-2 with TRBJ1-6; 9 positions agree with TRBD1. Germline CDR1 reads SGHTA; CDR2 reads FQGNSA. The length of the CDR3 is 14 residues. Trimming took 4 bases from V and 14 from J; bases not matched to a gene: 9. CDR3 sequence reads: CASSSGTGPITLHF. CDR3 nucleotide sequence: TGTGCCAGCAGCTCAGGGACAGGGCCGATAACCCTCCACTTT.

In the case of this clonotype: A much larger clone lies one base from this, so it may be a read error. The chain uses TRBV29-1 and TRBJ2-1; D is ambiguous. From germline, CDR1 is SQVTM and CDR2 ANQGSEA. The V and J ends lost 5 bases and 9 bases respectively, with 11 bases between them. The CDR3 consists of 11 residues. CDR3 sequence: CSVSLPAEQFF. The CDR3 DNA is TGCAGCGTTTCCCTCCCCGCTGAGCAGTTCTTC.

This chain joins TRBV7-8 and TRBJ1-5; D gene unclear. The CDR3 is 14 residues long. Germline V gene data show CDR1 as SGHVS and CDR2 as FQNEAQ. V gave up 5 bases and J gave up 4 bases, with 12 bases separating them. The CDR3 sequence: CASSPLAGNQPQHF. The CDR3 nucleotides are TGTGCCAGCAGCCCCCTAGCGGGTAATCAGCCCCAGCATTTT.

DNA for the CDR3: TGTGCCAGCAGCTCTACGGCGAGCTTCTACGGCACAGATACGCAGTATTTT. Amino acid sequence: CASSSTASFYGTDTQYF. The genes are TRBV7-9 and TRBJ2-3; D not certain. The CDR3 covers 17 residues. Per the germline V gene, CDR1 is SEHNR and CDR2 is FQNEAQ (reference sequence). Trimming pared 4 bases from V and 1 base from J, leaving 18 bases between.

This clonotype was observed a handful of times. CDR3 in amino acids: CASSAGQNNEQFF. CDR3 nucleotide sequence: TGTGCCAGCAGTGCAGGGCAGAACAATGAGCAGTTCTTC. The rearrangement joins TRBV25-1 to TRBJ2-1, with D perhaps matching TRBD1 (5 bases). Germline CDR1 is MGHDK and CDR2 is SYGVNS. The CDR3 spans 13 residues. The germline V and J ends were trimmed by 4 bases and 5 bases, with 9 bases remaining between them.

With respect to this clonotype: Given a much more abundant clone one base away, this may be a read error. CDR3 sequence reads: CASSSGGALNYNEQYF. CDR3 coding DNA: TGCGCCAGCAGCTCGGGCGGTGCACTGAATTACAATGAGCAGTACTTC. V usage is TRBV5-1 and J usage is TRBJ2-1; D unresolved. The J call may be wrong; the DNA end is better matched by TRBJ2-7. The CDR3 consists of 16 residues. Germline V gene lookup returns CDR1 SGHRS and CDR2 YFSETQ.

This clonotype was counted between two and nine times. This chain joins TRBV11-3 and TRBJ1-1; possibly TRBD1 for D (6 bases). The V gene lost 5 bases and the J gene lost 1 base, with 11 bases spanning the gap. CDR1 and CDR2 from the germline V gene are SGHNT and YENEEA. The CDR3 runs 14 residues. The CDR3 nucleotides are TGTGCCAGCAGCCCCCGGACAGCGAACACTGAAGCTTTCTTT. Translating it yields CASSPRTANTEAFF.